What follows describes a single TCR beta chain. The sample holds other DNA sequences that translate to the same CDR3. The data were obtained in a study of blood T cell repertoires in COVID-19. In the study overall: PBMCs, B-cell-depleted T cells, or T cells were the source of the cDNA or gDNA that made up the material.

The table came from immunoSEQ multiplex PCR; TCRdb's copy has only in-frame clones and leaves some out. In the table there are roughly 250,000 clones, about nine tenths of which are singletons. In terms of age and location, participants ranged from roughly 18 to 95 years and lived in about 25 US areas. Membership in each cohort depended on participant-reported clinical history. Germline CDR1 reads SNHLY; CDR2 reads FYNNEI. The CDR3 spans 13 residues. Losses at the gene ends were 6 bases for V and 5 bases for J; bases not matched to a gene: 5. The TCR was taken from a woman in her twenties or thirties with acute COVID-19. This chain uses TRBV2 with TRBJ2-5; 8 bases are shared with TRBD1. What was sequenced was PBMCs or T cells enriched from blood (not recorded which). This CDR3 reads CASRGTGGETQYF. CDR3 DNA: TGTGCCAGCAGGGGGACAGGAGGGGAGACCCAGTACTTC.